The rows below give T cell receptor beta chains drawn from one sample of a study of T-cell reconstitution after alpha-beta-depleted transplantation in children. MiXCR was run by TCRdb on the PCR reads, yielding one entry per CDR3 protein. The data show about a million distinct CDR3 sequences, around 30% seen once. Sequenced here: PBMCs, mostly from graft donor cells, sampled 360 days after TCRalphabeta/CD19-depleted stem cell transplant. The receptor source for this set is a boy younger than two who had a stem cell transplant for SCID, so the T cells may come from the graft donor. CDR3s leave out the opening cysteine and the closing phenylalanine or tryptophan. Fields, in order: J gene, V gene, CDR3 protein.

>TRBJ2-1|TRBV12-3/TRBV12-4
ASSSHSGGAGYEQF
>TRBJ2-7|TRBV5-1
ASREGTPGPYEQY
>TRBJ2-7|TRBV29-1
SVYTTSGGASQQY
>TRBJ2-2|TRBV7-3
ASSLHGGRNTGELF
>TRBJ2-1|TRBV12-3/TRBV12-4
ASTFVSSYNEQF
>TRBJ2-7|TRBV3-1
ASSQALSRGEQY
>TRBJ1-6|TRBV4-1
ASSLRGVRTYNSPLH
>TRBJ2-1|TRBV29-1
SVERASNEQF
>TRBJ2-3|TRBV12-3/TRBV12-4
ASRFSDTQY
>TRBJ2-1|TRBV29-1
SVVTGRNEQF
>TRBJ1-1|TRBV27
ASSRYRAVNWPEAF
>TRBJ2-1|TRBV12-3/TRBV12-4
ASSPLMRVTNNEQF
>TRBJ2-7|TRBV11-2
ASSPTGGGRTYEQY
>TRBJ2-2|TRBV7-2
ASSTGQARTGELF